This T cell receptor beta chain appears in the sequencing data of a study of CD4 T cells in relation to SARS-CoV-2 and coronaviruses. Study-wide findings and caveats: No donor gave both pre-pandemic and post-infection samples. In around three fifths of donors, memory CD4+ clonotypes crossrecognized SARS-CoV-2 and at least one common cold coronavirus spike.

Comments on this clone: Its antigen is undetermined.

Profiling relied on immunoSEQ multiplex PCR, and the TCRdb table lists in-frame clones only, not all of them. The data contain about 29,000 clones, 60% to 85% of them singletons. Trimming removed 4 bases at V and 7 bases at J, with 18 bases between. There are 16 residues in the CDR3. Germline CDR1 reads SGDLS; CDR2 reads YYNGEE. CD4+ T cells from unexposed donors were obtained before the COVID-19 pandemic (2011-2018). CD4+ T cells were isolated from the cells after nine to eleven days of culture. Cells permitting, SARS-CoV-2 S/N and four cold-coronavirus spikes were tested on unexposed-donor CD4+ T cells. Cultures received half-medium IL-2 refreshes on days 3 and 7.

Sequencing input: CD4+ T cells from PBMCs, cultured in vitro. This chain links TRBV9 with TRBJ1-6, with a weak D call TRBD1 (5 bases). The TCR originated in a human donor in good health. CDR3 in amino acids: CASSPTPRAGNSPLHF. CDR3 coding DNA: TGTGCCAGCAGCCCGACACCAAGGGCAGGGAATTCACCCCTCCACTTT.